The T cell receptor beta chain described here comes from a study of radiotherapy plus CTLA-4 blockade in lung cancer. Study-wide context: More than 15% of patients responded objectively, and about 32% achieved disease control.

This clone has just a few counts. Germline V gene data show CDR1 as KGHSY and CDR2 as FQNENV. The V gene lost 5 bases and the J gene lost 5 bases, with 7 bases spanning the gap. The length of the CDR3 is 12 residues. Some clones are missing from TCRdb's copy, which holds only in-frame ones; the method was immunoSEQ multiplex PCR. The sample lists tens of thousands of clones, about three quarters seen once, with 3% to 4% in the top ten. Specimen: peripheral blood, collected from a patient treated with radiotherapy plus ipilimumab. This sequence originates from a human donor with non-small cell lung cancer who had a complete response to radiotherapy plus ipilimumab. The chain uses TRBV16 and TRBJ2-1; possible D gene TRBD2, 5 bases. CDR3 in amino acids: CASSSGNNEQFF. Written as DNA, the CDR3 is TGTGCCAGCAGCAGCGGTAACAATGAGCAGTTCTTC.